The 3 T cell receptor beta chains in this list originate from one sample, sequenced in a study of patients and donors after allogeneic stem cell transplantation. TCRdb reprocessed the RT-PCR reads via MiXCR and lists one record per CDR3 protein. The table lists roughly 960,000 distinct CDR3 sequences, more than 15% of them singletons. The sequenced sample consisted of blood, either unsorted or a sorted T cell fraction (not recorded which). These receptors came from a human donor who was either an allogeneic HSCT recipient or a stem cell or donor lymphocyte infusion donor (not recorded which). It is not recorded whose cells these are; they may come from a transplant donor.

The chain links TRBV3-1 to TRBJ2-1; TRBD2 aligns across 10 bases. The CDR3 has 18 amino acids. Unmatched junction bases numbered 17, after V lost 5 bases and J lost 7 bases. CDR1 is LGHDT and CDR2 is YNNKEL in the germline V gene (reference sequence). CDR3: CASSSAESSAGGPNEQFF. The CDR3 region has the DNA TGTGCCAGCAGCTCCGCCGAGTCTTCAGCGGGAGGGCCGAATGAGCAGTTCTTC.

This clonotype has more than one count but fewer than ten. The gene calls are TRBV6-1 and TRBJ1-5; no definite D call. The CDR3 is made up of 14 amino acids. CDR1 and CDR2 from the germline V gene are MNHNS and SASEGT. The V end lost 8 bases, the J end lost 6 bases, and 17 bases lay between the germline ends. The CDR3 DNA reads TGTGCCAGCCTTACTGATAAGGATTTTCAGCCCCAGCATTTT. Its protein product is CASLTDKDFQPQHF.

Note on this clonotype: Mismatch with germline at one junction end may stem from a read error. The rearrangement links TRBV7-7 to TRBJ2-2; D possibly corresponds to TRBD1 (5 bases). CDR3 size: 16 residues. Germline V CDR1 and CDR2: SSHAT, FNYEAQ (reference sequence). The chain's CDR3 is CASSLRGFQGTGELFF. The CDR3 DNA reads TGTGCTAGCAGCTTACGTGGATTTCAGGGCACCGGGGAGCTGTTTTTT.